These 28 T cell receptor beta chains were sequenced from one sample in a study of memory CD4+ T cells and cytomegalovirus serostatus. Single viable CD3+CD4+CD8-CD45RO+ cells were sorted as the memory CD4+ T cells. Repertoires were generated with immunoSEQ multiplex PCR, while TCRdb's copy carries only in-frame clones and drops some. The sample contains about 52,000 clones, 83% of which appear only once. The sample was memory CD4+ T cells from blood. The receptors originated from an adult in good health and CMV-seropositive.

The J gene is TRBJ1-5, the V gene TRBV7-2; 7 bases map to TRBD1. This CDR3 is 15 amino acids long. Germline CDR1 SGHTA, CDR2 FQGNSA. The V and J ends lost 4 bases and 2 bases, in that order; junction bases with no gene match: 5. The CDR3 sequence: CASSSQGRGNQPQHF. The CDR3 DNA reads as TGTGCCAGCAGCTCACAGGGGAGGGGCAATCAGCCCCAGCATTTT.

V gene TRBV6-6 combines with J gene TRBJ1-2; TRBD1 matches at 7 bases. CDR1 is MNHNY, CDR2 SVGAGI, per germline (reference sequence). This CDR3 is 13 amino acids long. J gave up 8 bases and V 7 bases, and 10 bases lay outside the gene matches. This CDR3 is CASTRGGSTGYTF. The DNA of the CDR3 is TGTGCCAGCACCAGGGGGGGCTCAACGGGCTACACCTTC.

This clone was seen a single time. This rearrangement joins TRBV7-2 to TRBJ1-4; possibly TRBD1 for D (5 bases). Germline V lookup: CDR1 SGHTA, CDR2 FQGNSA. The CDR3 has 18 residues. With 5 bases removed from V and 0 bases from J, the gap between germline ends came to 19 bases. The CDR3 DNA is TGTGCCAGCAGCCCCGGACAAGGGATAGGCGCAACTAATGAAAAACTGTTTTTT. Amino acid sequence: CASSPGQGIGATNEKLFF.

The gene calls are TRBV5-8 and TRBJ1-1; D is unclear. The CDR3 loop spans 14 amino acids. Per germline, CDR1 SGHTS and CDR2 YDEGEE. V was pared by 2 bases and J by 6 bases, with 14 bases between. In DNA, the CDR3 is TGTGCCAGCAGCTTCCGGTCCGGGTTCGCTGAAGCTTTCTTT. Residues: CASSFRSGFAEAFF.

Here the CDR3 DNA reads TGTGCCTGGAGGGTGCGGGGCCGGACTTTCGATGGCTACACCTTC. Amino acids: CAWRVRGRTFDGYTF. The chain uses TRBV30 and TRBJ1-2; maybe TRBD1 (5 bases). CDR3 length equals 15 residues. In germline, CDR1 is GTSNPN, CDR2 SVGIG (reference sequence). Deletions cut 3 bases from V and 6 bases from J, with 20 bases between.

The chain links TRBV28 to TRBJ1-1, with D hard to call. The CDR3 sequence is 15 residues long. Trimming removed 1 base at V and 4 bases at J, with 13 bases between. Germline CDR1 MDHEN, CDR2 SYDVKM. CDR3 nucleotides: TGTGCCAGCAGTTTATACGGGGAGGGAGGCACTGAAGCTTTCTTT. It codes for CASSLYGEGGTEAFF.

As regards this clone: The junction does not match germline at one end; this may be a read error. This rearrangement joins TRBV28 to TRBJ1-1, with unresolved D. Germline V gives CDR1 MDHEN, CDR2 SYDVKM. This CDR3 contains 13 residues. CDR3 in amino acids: CASTLDWRLRAAF. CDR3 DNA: TGTGCCAGCACCCTGGACTGGCGGCTCCGGGCGGCTTTT.

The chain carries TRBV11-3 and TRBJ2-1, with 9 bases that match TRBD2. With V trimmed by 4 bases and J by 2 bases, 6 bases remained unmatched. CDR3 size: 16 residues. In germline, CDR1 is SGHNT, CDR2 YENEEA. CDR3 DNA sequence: TGTGCCAGCAGCTCCTATAGCGGGGGAACCTACAATGAGCAGTTCTTC. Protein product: CASSSYSGGTYNEQFF.

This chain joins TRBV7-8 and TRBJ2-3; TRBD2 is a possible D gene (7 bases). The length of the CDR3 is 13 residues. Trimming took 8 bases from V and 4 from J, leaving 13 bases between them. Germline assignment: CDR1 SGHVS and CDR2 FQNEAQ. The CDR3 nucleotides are TGTGCCAGCCTGGGGGGGGCTGCAGATACGCAGTATTTT. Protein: CASLGGAADTQYF.

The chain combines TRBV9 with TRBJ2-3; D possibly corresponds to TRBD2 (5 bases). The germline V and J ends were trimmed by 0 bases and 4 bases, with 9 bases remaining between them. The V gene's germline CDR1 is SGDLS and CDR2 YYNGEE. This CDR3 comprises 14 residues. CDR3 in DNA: TGTGCCAGCAGCGTAGATAGTAGCGCAGATACGCAGTATTTT. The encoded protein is CASSVDSSADTQYF.

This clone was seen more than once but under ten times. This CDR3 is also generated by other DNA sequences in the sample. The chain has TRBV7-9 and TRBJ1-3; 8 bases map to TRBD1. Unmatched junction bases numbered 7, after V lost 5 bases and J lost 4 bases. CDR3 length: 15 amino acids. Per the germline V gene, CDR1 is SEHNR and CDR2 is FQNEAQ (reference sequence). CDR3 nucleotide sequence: TGTGCCAGCAGCCTTGCGAGGGACAGGGGAAACACCATATATTTT. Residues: CASSLARDRGNTIYF.

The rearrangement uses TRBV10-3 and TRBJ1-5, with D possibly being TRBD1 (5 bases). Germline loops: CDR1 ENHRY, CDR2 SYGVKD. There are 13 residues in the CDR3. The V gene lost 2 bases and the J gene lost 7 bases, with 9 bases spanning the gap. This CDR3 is CAISEQGEQPQHF. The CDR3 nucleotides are TGTGCCATCAGTGAGCAGGGAGAACAGCCCCAGCATTTT.

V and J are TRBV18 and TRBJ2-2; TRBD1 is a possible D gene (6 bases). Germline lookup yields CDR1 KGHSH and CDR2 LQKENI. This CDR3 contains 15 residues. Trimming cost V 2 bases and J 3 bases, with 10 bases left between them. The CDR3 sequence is CASSPSTGDTGELFF. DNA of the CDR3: TGTGCCAGCTCACCATCGACAGGTGACACCGGGGAGCTGTTTTTT.

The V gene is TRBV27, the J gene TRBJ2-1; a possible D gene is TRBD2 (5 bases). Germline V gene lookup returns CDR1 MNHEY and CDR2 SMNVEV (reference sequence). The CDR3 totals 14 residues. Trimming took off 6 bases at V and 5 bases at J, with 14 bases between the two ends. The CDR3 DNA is TGTGCCAGCAGAAAACTAGGGCTGGACAATGAGCAGTTCTTC. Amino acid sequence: CASRKLGLDNEQFF.

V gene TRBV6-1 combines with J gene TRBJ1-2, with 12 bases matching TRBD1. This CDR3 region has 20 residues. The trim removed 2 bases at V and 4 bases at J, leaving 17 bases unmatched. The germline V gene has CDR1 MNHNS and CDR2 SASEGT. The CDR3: CASSEFYQAGTGGAGYGYTF. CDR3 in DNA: TGTGCCAGCAGTGAATTCTATCAGGCTGGGACAGGGGGCGCTGGCTATGGCTACACCTTC.

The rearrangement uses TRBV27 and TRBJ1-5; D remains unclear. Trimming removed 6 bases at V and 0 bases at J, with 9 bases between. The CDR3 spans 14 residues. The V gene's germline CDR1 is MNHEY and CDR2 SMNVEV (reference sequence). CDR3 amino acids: CASSQDYSNQPQHF. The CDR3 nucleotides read TGTGCCAGCAGCCAAGATTATAGCAATCAGCCCCAGCATTTT.

The CDR3 coding sequence is TGTGCCAGCAGCTTCCAGGGGGGTCAAGAGACCCAGTACTTC. It is translated as CASSFQGGQETQYF. The chain links TRBV7-2 to TRBJ2-5; tentative D call: TRBD1 (7 bases). CDR1 and CDR2 (germline): SGHTA, FQGNSA. The CDR3 is 14 amino acids. The germline V and J ends were trimmed by 3 bases and 2 bases, with 10 bases remaining between them.

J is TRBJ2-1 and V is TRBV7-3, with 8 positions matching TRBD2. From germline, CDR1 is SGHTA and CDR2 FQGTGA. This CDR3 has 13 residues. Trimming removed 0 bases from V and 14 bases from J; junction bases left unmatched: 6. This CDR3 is CASSLTRGGREFF. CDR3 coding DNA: TGTGCCAGCAGCTTAACCCGCGGGGGGCGGGAGTTCTTC.

The DNA of the CDR3 is TGCGCCAGCAGTGAGTCGGCGGGGAGCGATACGCAGTATTTT. Amino acid sequence: CASSESAGSDTQYF. This chain joins TRBV10-1 and TRBJ2-3; D possibly corresponds to TRBD2 (6 bases). From germline, CDR1 is WNHNN and CDR2 SYGVQD (reference sequence). CDR3 size: 14 residues. V was shortened by 0 bases and J by 6 bases, with 10 bases between the two germline ends.

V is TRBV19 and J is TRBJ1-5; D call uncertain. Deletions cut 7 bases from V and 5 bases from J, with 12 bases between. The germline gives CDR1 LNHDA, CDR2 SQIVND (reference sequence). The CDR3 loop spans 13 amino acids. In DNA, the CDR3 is TGTGCCAGTATGGCCCGGCGGGATCAGCCCCAGCATTTT. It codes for CASMARRDQPQHF.

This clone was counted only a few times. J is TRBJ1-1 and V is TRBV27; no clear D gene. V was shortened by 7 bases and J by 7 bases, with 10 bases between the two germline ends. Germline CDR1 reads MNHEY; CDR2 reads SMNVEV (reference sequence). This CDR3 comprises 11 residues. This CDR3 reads CASTLRGEAFF. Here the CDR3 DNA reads TGTGCCAGCACCCTACGGGGTGAAGCTTTCTTT.

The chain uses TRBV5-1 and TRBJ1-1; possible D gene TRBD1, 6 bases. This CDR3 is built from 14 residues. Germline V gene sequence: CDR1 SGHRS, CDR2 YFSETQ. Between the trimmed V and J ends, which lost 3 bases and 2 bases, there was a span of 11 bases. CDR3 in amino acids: CASSSSTGNTEAFF. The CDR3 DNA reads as TGCGCCAGCAGCTCGTCGACAGGTAACACTGAAGCTTTCTTT.

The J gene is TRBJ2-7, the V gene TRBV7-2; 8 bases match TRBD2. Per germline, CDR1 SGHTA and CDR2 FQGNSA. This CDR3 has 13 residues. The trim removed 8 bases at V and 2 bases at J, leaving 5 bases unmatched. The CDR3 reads CASCTSGPYEQYF. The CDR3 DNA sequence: TGTGCCAGCTGTACTAGCGGACCCTACGAGCAGTACTTC.

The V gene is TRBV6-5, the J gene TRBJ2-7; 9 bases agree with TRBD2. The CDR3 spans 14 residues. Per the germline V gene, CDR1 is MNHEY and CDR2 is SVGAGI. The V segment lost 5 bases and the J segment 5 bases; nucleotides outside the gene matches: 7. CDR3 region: CASSKGLASNEQYF. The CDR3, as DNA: TGTGCCAGCAGTAAAGGACTAGCGTCCAACGAGCAGTACTTC.

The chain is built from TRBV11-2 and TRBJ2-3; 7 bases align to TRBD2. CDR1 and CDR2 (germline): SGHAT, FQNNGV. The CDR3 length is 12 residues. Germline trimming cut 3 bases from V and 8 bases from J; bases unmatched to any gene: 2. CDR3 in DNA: TGTGCCAGCAGCTTCGGGGAGGGTACGCAGTATTTT. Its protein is CASSFGEGTQYF. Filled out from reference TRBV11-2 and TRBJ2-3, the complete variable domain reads EAGVAQSPRYKIIEKRQSVAFWCNPISGHATLYWYQQILGQGPKLLIQFQNNGVVDDSQLPKDRFSAERLKGVDSTLKIQPAKLEDSAVYLCASSFGEGTQYFGPGTRLTVL.

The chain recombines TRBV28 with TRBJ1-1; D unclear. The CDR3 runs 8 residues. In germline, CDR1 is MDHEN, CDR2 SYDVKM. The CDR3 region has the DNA TGTGCGGGGACTGAAGCTTTCTTT. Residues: CAGTEAFF.

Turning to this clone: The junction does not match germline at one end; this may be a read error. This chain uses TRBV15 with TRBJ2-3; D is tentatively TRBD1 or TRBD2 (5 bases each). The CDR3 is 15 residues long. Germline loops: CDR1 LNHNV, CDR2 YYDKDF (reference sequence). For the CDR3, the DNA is TGTGTCACCAGCAGAGATCTGGGGGGCACAGATACGCAGTATTTT. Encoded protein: CVTSRDLGGTDTQYF.

This CDR3 is CAWSVWASGSAGELFF. The CDR3 DNA sequence: TGTGCCTGGAGTGTGTGGGCTAGCGGGAGTGCCGGGGAGCTGTTTTTT. V usage is TRBV30 and J usage is TRBJ2-2; TRBD2 agrees at 10 bases. The CDR3 length is 16 residues. Germline-derived CDR1 and CDR2 are GTSNPN and SVGIG (reference sequence). After removal of 0 bases from V and 6 bases from J, the junction contained 7 bases not matched to a gene.